This TCR beta chain derives from a study of graft-versus-host responses after intestinal transplantation. Study at large: The recipients all started with anti-thymocyte globulin induction and then took tacrolimus and steroids for three to four years. Whole-study findings and limits: Graft-donor T cell macrochimerism coincided with high graft-versus-host to host-versus-graft clonal ratios in allografts.

Between the trimmed V and J ends, which lost 1 base and 3 bases, there was a span of 6 bases. Looked up from germline, CDR1 is MDHEN and CDR2 is SYDVKM. The CDR3 is 13 residues long. Repertoires were generated with immunoSEQ multiplex PCR, while TCRdb's copy carries only in-frame clones and drops some. Of tens of thousands of clones listed, 90% to 95% were seen once; the top ten hold approximately 0.54%. Regarding this clone: Antigen specificity is unknown.

The chain uses TRBV28 and TRBJ2-5; tentative D call: TRBD2 (5 bases). The sequence came from a human donor who received an intestinal transplant. The sample was unstimulated CD8+ T cells sorted from spleen or lymph node cells, taken before intestinal transplant. This CDR3 reads CASSLYGKETQYF. The CDR3 DNA follows: TGTGCCAGCAGTTTATACGGGAAAGAGACCCAGTACTTC.